This T cell receptor beta chain emerged from a study of T cells in localized non-small cell lung cancer. General study findings and limits: In the blood, greater T cell density corresponded to longer overall survival. Multi-region tumor sequencing was not done, so intratumor heterogeneity could not be excluded. Adjacent lung was found to contain a median approximately 50 of the top 100 tumor clones. Uninvolved nearby lung showed the greatest T cell clonality, exceeding that found in tumor.

This CDR3 comprises 15 residues. Sequenced by immunoSEQ multiplex PCR; TCRdb stores in-frame clones only, minus some. The table shows over 2,000 clones, with 37% occurring only once. This clone was detected a few times. The target antigen is unknown. The TCR was taken from a female donor older than 55 with stage I lung adenocarcinoma. The chain combines TRBV7-5 with TRBJ2-7; the D call of TRBD1 is as the table states it, not checked on the DNA. TRBV7-5 is termed a pseudogene. This specimen consisted of lung tumor tissue, obtained before any cancer treatment. The CDR3 DNA follows: TGTGCCAGCAATCCACCGGAACAGAAAGTCTACGAGCAGTACTTC. Translation gives CASNPPEQKVYEQYF.